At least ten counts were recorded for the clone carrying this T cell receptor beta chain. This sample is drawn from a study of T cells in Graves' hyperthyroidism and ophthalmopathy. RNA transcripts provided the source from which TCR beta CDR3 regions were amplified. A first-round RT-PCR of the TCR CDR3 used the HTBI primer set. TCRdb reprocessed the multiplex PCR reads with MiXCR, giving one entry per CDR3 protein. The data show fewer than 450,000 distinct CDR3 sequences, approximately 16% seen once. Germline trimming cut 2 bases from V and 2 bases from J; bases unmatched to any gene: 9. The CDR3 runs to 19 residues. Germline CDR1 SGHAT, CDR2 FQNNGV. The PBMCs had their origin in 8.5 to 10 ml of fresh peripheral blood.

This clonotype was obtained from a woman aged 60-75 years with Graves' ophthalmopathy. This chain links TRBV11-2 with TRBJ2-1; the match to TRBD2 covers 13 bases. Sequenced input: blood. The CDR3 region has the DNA TGTGCCAGCAGCTTAACCCCAGGACTAGCGGGAGTGGCCTACAATGAGCAGTTCTTC. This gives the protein CASSLTPGLAGVAYNEQFF.